This is a list of T cell receptor beta chains from one sample in a study of a mutant IDH1 vaccine in newly diagnosed glioma. The antigens of these receptors remain unknown. Clones were sequenced by immunoSEQ multiplex PCR, and TCRdb holds only the in-frame ones, with some missing. The sample contains fewer than 150,000 clones, around 90% of which appear only once. The sample consisted of PBMCs, taken from a glioma patient whose treatment included an IDH1 peptide vaccine. The receptors shown here come from a woman aged 45-65 years with glioma. CDR3s include the opening cysteine and the closing phenylalanine or tryptophan. D genes are given only for firm matches. Clone size is given for some rows only: seen once, a few or many times, or a class if the clone is expanded.

length: 14; D: .; V: TRBV2; J: TRBJ2-1; size: .; DNA: TGTGCCAGCAGTGCCGAGGGGCAAGGGAATGAGCAGTTCTTC; CDR3: CASSAEGQGNEQFF
length: 15; D: .; V: TRBV28; J: TRBJ1-2; size: .; DNA: TGTGCCAGCAGTCCGCCCCTCCCGGACGAGAAAGGCTACACCTTC; CDR3: CASSPPLPDEKGYTF
length: 15; D: TRBD1; V: TRBV5-1; J: TRBJ2-5; size: once; DNA: TGCGCCAGCAGCCAGGGACAGGGAGGCGCAGAGACCCAGTACTTC; CDR3: CASSQGQGGAETQYF
length: 14; D: .; V: TRBV5-4; J: TRBJ2-1; size: .; DNA: TGTGCCAGCAGCCTCGCAGAGCGGGACAATGAGCAGTTCTTC; CDR3: CASSLAERDNEQFF
length: 19; D: .; V: TRBV18; J: TRBJ2-7; size: .; DNA: TGTGCCAGCTCACCATTGGTCGAGACCCCGGACTCGCCTCCCTACGAGCAGTACTTC; CDR3: CASSPLVETPDSPPYEQYF
length: 16; D: .; V: TRBV5-1; J: TRBJ2-7; size: .; DNA: TGCGCCAGCAGCTTGGGGACGGGCTCAGATCTCTACGAGCAGTACTTC; CDR3: CASSLGTGSDLYEQYF
length: 17; D: TRBD1; V: TRBV14; J: TRBJ2-7; size: .; DNA: TGTGCCAGCAGCCAAGAGACTGCCGGACAGGGGGCCTACGAGCAGTACTTC; CDR3: CASSQETAGQGAYEQYF
length: 14; D: .; V: TRBV10-3; J: TRBJ1-1; size: .; DNA: TGTGCCATCAGTGGGGTAGGGCTCGGGACTGAAGCTTTCTTT; CDR3: CAISGVGLGTEAFF
length: 15; D: .; V: TRBV5-1; J: TRBJ2-1; size: .; DNA: TGCGCCAGCAGCCCATCAGGGAGCCGCTACAATGAGCAGTTCTTC; CDR3: CASSPSGSRYNEQFF
length: 15; D: TRBD2; V: TRBV13; J: TRBJ2-1; size: .; DNA: TGTGCCAGCAGCTTAGTTAGCGGGAGGGCCGGGGAGCAGTTCTTC; CDR3: CASSLVSGRAGEQFF
length: 12; D: .; V: TRBV29-1; J: TRBJ2-1; size: .; DNA: TGCAGCGTTGAAGAAGCGGGTGTTGAGCAGTTCTTC; CDR3: CSVEEAGVEQFF
length: 14; D: .; V: TRBV18; J: TRBJ1-6; size: .; DNA: TGTGCCAGCTCACTGGACAGTTATAATTCACCCCTCCACTTT; CDR3: CASSLDSYNSPLHF
length: 15; D: .; V: TRBV7-9; J: TRBJ1-5; size: .; DNA: TGTGCCAGCAGCTTAAGTCGGGGGAGCAATCAGCCCCAGCATTTT; CDR3: CASSLSRGSNQPQHF
length: 16; D: TRBD1; V: TRBV5-8; J: TRBJ1-5; size: .; DNA: TGTGCCAGCAGCTGGCCGGGACAGGGGAACAATCAGCCCCAGCATTTT; CDR3: CASSWPGQGNNQPQHF
length: 14; D: .; V: TRBV5-5; J: TRBJ1-5; size: .; DNA: TGTGCCAGCAGCTTTCAGGATAGCAATCAGCCCCAGCATTTT; CDR3: CASSFQDSNQPQHF
length: 14; D: .; V: TRBV5-1; J: TRBJ1-1; size: .; DNA: TGCGCCAGCAGCTTAAAGGGGGTAGACACTGAAGCTTTCTTT; CDR3: CASSLKGVDTEAFF
length: 17; D: TRBD2; V: TRBV19; J: TRBJ2-1; size: .; DNA: TGTGCCAGTAGCAATCCACGAGCGGGGTGGACCTACAATGAGCAGTTCTTC; CDR3: CASSNPRAGWTYNEQFF
length: 11; D: .; V: TRBV10-3; J: TRBJ2-1; size: .; DNA: TGTGCCGTCAGCGCCTACAATGAGCAGTTCTTC; CDR3: CAVSAYNEQFF
length: 16; D: .; V: TRBV5-4; J: TRBJ1-6; size: .; DNA: TGTGCCAGCAGCACATCTTCGGGACGGAAAAATTCACCCCTCCACTTT; CDR3: CASSTSSGRKNSPLHF
length: 15; D: TRBD2; V: TRBV6-5; J: TRBJ2-5; size: .; DNA: TGTGCCAGCAGTTATACTAGCGGGAACGTGGAGACCCAGTACTTC; CDR3: CASSYTSGNVETQYF
length: 12; D: .; V: TRBV7-2; J: TRBJ2-7; size: .; DNA: TGTGCCAGCAGCGAGCTATTGGGCGAGCAGTACTTC; CDR3: CASSELLGEQYF
length: 16; D: TRBD2; V: TRBV10-3; J: TRBJ2-4; size: .; DNA: TGTGCCATCAGTGGGGGGACTAGCGGGAGAAATAGCATTCAGTACTTC; CDR3: CAISGGTSGRNSIQYF
length: 14; D: .; V: TRBV19; J: TRBJ2-2; size: .; DNA: TGTGCCAGCTTGGCGAAGTCGAACACCGGGGAGCTGTTTTTT; CDR3: CASLAKSNTGELFF
length: 15; D: TRBD2; V: TRBV9; J: TRBJ2-7; size: .; DNA: TGTGCCAGCAGCGGAATAGCGGGAGGCCCCTACGAGCAGTACTTC; CDR3: CASSGIAGGPYEQYF
length: 16; D: TRBD2; V: TRBV27; J: TRBJ2-2; size: .; DNA: TGTGCCAGCAGTTTTCCGACTAGCGGGAGGACCGGGGAGCTGTTTTTT; CDR3: CASSFPTSGRTGELFF
length: 16; D: TRBD1; V: TRBV10-1; J: TRBJ2-7; size: once; DNA: TGCGCCAGCAGTGAGGTCGGACAGGGGAAAGCAGGCGAGCAGTACTTC; CDR3: CASSEVGQGKAGEQYF
length: 14; D: .; V: TRBV9; J: TRBJ2-1; size: .; DNA: TGTGCCAGCAGCCCAACGGGAGCTTCGGGACTTCAGTTCTTC; CDR3: CASSPTGASGLQFF
length: 15; D: .; V: TRBV5-4; J: TRBJ2-2; size: .; DNA: TGTGCCAGCAGCCTAACAGGGAGACACACCGGGGAGCTGTTTTTT; CDR3: CASSLTGRHTGELFF
length: 13; D: .; V: TRBV5-1; J: TRBJ2-3; size: .; DNA: TGCGCCAGCAGGACGGGACCCACAGATACGCAGTATTTT; CDR3: CASRTGPTDTQYF
length: 15; D: TRBD1; V: TRBV7-8; J: TRBJ1-2; size: .; DNA: TGTGCCAGCAGCCCTCGGGACAGATTTCACTATGGCTACACCTTC; CDR3: CASSPRDRFHYGYTF
length: 15; D: .; V: TRBV28; J: TRBJ1-1; size: .; DNA: TGTGCCAGCAGTGGGGCCGGGACACCCAACACTGAAGCTTTCTTT; CDR3: CASSGAGTPNTEAFF
length: 15; D: .; V: TRBV5-1; J: TRBJ1-1; size: few; DNA: TGCGCCAGCAGCTTCATAGAGGTGGGGGGCACTGAAGCTTTCTTT; CDR3: CASSFIEVGGTEAFF
length: 15; D: .; V: TRBV28; J: TRBJ1-2; size: .; DNA: TGTGCCAGCAGTTTACAATGGGCCAGGGACTATGGCTACACCTTC; CDR3: CASSLQWARDYGYTF
length: 14; D: .; V: TRBV2; J: TRBJ2-7; size: .; DNA: TGTGCCAGCAGTGATGAGAGAACCTCCTACGAGCAGTACTTC; CDR3: CASSDERTSYEQYF
length: 15; D: .; V: TRBV2; J: TRBJ1-5; size: .; DNA: TGTGCCAGCAGTGTAAGAGGGGCCTTAAATCAGCCCCAGCATTTT; CDR3: CASSVRGALNQPQHF
length: 15; D: .; V: TRBV10-3; J: TRBJ2-3; size: .; DNA: TGTGCCATCAGTGAGTCACGGACTTTCACAGATACGCAGTATTTT; CDR3: CAISESRTFTDTQYF
length: 14; D: .; V: TRBV6-1; J: TRBJ2-5; size: .; DNA: TGTGCCAGCAGCCCGGGCAGGGGAGGGGAGACCCAGTACTTC; CDR3: CASSPGRGGETQYF
length: 17; D: .; V: TRBV28; J: TRBJ1-1; size: .; DNA: TGTGCCAGCAGTTTAAAAGGCAGGGGAGGATTGAACACTGAAGCTTTCTTT; CDR3: CASSLKGRGGLNTEAFF
length: 15; D: TRBD2; V: TRBV6-6; J: TRBJ2-3; size: .; DNA: TGTGCCAGCAAGAGACTAGCGGGAGGACCAGATACGCAGTATTTT; CDR3: CASKRLAGGPDTQYF
length: 14; D: .; V: TRBV28; J: TRBJ1-2; size: .; DNA: TGTGCCAGCAGTTTACAGGGTGCGTTCTATGGCTACACCTTC; CDR3: CASSLQGAFYGYTF
length: 15; D: TRBD1; V: TRBV14; J: TRBJ2-1; size: once; DNA: TGTGCCAGCAGCCGCGGACAGGGTTTAATCTATGAGCAGTTCTTC; CDR3: CASSRGQGLIYEQFF
length: 14; D: .; V: TRBV7-9; J: TRBJ2-7; size: .; DNA: TGTGCCAGCAGCTTAGTCGCCAGCGACTACGAGCAGTACTTC; CDR3: CASSLVASDYEQYF
length: 15; D: TRBD2; V: TRBV6-6; J: TRBJ2-5; size: .; DNA: TGTGCCAGCTCCCTTACGAGCGGGAGGGTTGAGACCCAGTACTTC; CDR3: CASSLTSGRVETQYF
length: 18; D: TRBD2; V: TRBV30; J: TRBJ2-1; size: .; DNA: TGTGCCTGGAGTAAGTTAGCGGGACCATCGAGCTCCTACAATGAGCAGTTCTTC; CDR3: CAWSKLAGPSSSYNEQFF
length: 15; D: TRBD1; V: TRBV6-5; J: TRBJ2-1; size: .; DNA: TGTGCCAGCAGGCGGGACAGGGGTCTCTACAATGAGCAGTTCTTC; CDR3: CASRRDRGLYNEQFF
length: 13; D: .; V: TRBV28; J: TRBJ1-5; size: .; DNA: TGTGCCAGCATAGGACAGCTCCATCAGCCCCAGCATTTT; CDR3: CASIGQLHQPQHF
length: 18; D: TRBD2; V: TRBV4-2; J: TRBJ2-3; size: .; DNA: TGTGCCAGCAGCCCAATGCCGGCTAGCGGGAGCCCCACAGATACGCAGTATTTT; CDR3: CASSPMPASGSPTDTQYF
length: 16; D: TRBD1; V: TRBV14; J: TRBJ2-5; size: few; DNA: TGTGCCAGCAGCCAATTCGAACAGGGGGCGCGGGAGACCCAGTACTTC; CDR3: CASSQFEQGARETQYF
length: 14; D: .; V: TRBV29-1; J: TRBJ1-1; size: .; DNA: TGCAGCGTCCTTTGGGCCCCGGGGAACACTGAAGCTTTCTTT; CDR3: CSVLWAPGNTEAFF
length: 15; D: TRBD1; V: TRBV30; J: TRBJ1-4; size: .; DNA: TGTGCCTGGAGTCCCGGGAGGGGGCGCCGCGAAAAACTGTTTTTT; CDR3: CAWSPGRGRREKLFF
length: 14; D: .; V: TRBV5-8; J: TRBJ2-1; size: .; DNA: TGTGCCAGCAGCTCCGGGTCGCCCTACAATGAGCAGTTCTTC; CDR3: CASSSGSPYNEQFF
length: 13; D: .; V: TRBV28; J: TRBJ1-1; size: few; DNA: TGTGCCAGCAGTTTAAGAGGGAGGGCCGAAGCTTTCTTT; CDR3: CASSLRGRAEAFF
length: 15; D: TRBD1; V: TRBV2; J: TRBJ2-2; size: .; DNA: TGTGCCAGCAGGGACGGACAGGGGGCTAACGGGGAGCTGTTTTTT; CDR3: CASRDGQGANGELFF
length: 15; D: TRBD2; V: TRBV9; J: TRBJ2-3; size: .; DNA: TGTGCCAGCAGCATTAGCGGGAGGGAAGCAGATACGCAGTATTTT; CDR3: CASSISGREADTQYF